These 19 T cell receptor beta chains were sequenced from one sample in a study of OX40 agonist ivuxolimab in advanced cancers. TCRdb's copy holds only in-frame clones and misses some; the assay was immunoSEQ multiplex PCR. The sample includes some 68,000 clones, 86% of them seen just once. The specimen comprised CD4+ or CD8+ T cells sorted from blood, sampled in a trial of the OX40 agonist ivuxolimab. Receptor source: an adult with an advanced solid tumor such as melanoma, head and neck, liver or kidney cancer.

This CDR3 is CASSYYTGGDYGYTF. The CDR3 nucleotides read TGTGCCAGCAGTTATTATACAGGGGGCGACTATGGCTACACCTTC. The genes are TRBV2 and TRBJ1-2; 9 nucleotides agree with TRBD1. The CDR3 sequence is 15 residues long. V lost 5 bases, J lost 3 bases, and 7 bases stayed unmatched. Germline V gene sequence: CDR1 SNHLY, CDR2 FYNNEI.

The V gene is TRBV6-5, the J gene TRBJ2-1, with D perhaps matching TRBD1 (5 bases). The CDR3 has 14 amino acids. Trimming shortened V by 4 bases and J by 4 bases, and 11 bases separated the two germline ends. The V gene's germline CDR1 is MNHEY and CDR2 SVGAGI. CDR3 in DNA: TGTGCCAGCAGTTTCAGAAGGGGTTACAATGAGCAGTTCTTC. Protein product: CASSFRRGYNEQFF.

The chain couples TRBV27 to TRBJ1-2; D call uncertain. Germline V lookup: CDR1 MNHEY, CDR2 SMNVEV (reference sequence). V lost 6 bases to trimming and J lost 0 bases, with 11 bases between them. The CDR3 has 14 residues. CDR3 sequence reads: CASRTRGANYGYTF. DNA of the CDR3: TGTGCCAGCAGGACCCGGGGAGCTAACTATGGCTACACCTTC.

This chain joins TRBV1 and TRBJ1-2. TRBV1 is a pseudogene segment. The CDR3 loop spans 12 amino acids. The CDR3 is CTSSQDRYGYTF. The DNA for the CDR3 is TGCACCAGCAGCCAAGATCGGTATGGCTACACCTTC.

The chain links TRBV6-1 to TRBJ2-7; D is uncertain. This CDR3 region has 15 residues. The V and J ends lost 6 bases and 3 bases respectively, with 18 bases between them. Per the germline V gene, CDR1 is MNHNS and CDR2 is SASEGT. The CDR3 spells CASRETHTTFYEQYF. CDR3 sequence (DNA): TGTGCCAGCAGAGAAACACATACTACTTTCTACGAGCAGTACTTC.

The chain employs TRBV6-1 and TRBJ1-4; D not resolved. Germline loops: CDR1 MNHNS, CDR2 SASEGT. Deletions cut 7 bases from V and 6 bases from J, with 12 bases between. The CDR3 length is 13 residues. The CDR3 is CASTQTVHEKLFF. The DNA for the CDR3 is TGTGCCAGCACTCAAACGGTACATGAAAAACTGTTTTTT.

V usage is TRBV7-6 and J usage is TRBJ2-2; D gene uncertain. The germline CDR1 and CDR2 sequences are SGHVS and FNYEAQ. The CDR3 has 15 amino acids. V lost 2 bases, J lost 3 bases, and 10 bases lay in between. CDR3 DNA: TGTGCCAGCAGCTTAAGCGTCCTCGACACCGGGGAGCTGTTTTTT. Translated, it gives CASSLSVLDTGELFF.

The chain employs TRBV27 and TRBJ2-5; no firm D call. V dropped 1 base and J dropped 2 bases, with 5 bases sitting between them. This CDR3 spans 13 amino acids. The germline CDR1 and CDR2 sequences are MNHEY and SMNVEV (reference sequence). In DNA form, the CDR3 reads TGTGCCAGCAGTTTATTGGGTCAAGAGACCCAGTACTTC. Amino acids: CASSLLGQETQYF.

The chain uses TRBV4-1 and TRBJ2-1, with TRBD2 matching 10 bases. Germline V gene lookup returns CDR1 MGHRA and CDR2 YSYEKL. Unmatched junction bases numbered 3, after V lost 1 base and J lost 3 bases. The CDR3 spans 16 residues. The CDR3 nucleotides are TGCGCCAGCAGCCAAGTCACTAGCGGGAACTACAATGAGCAGTTCTTC. It encodes CASSQVTSGNYNEQFF.

This chain links TRBV6-5 with TRBJ1-4; maybe TRBD1 (5 bases). Trimming shortened V by 2 bases and J by 8 bases, and 9 bases separated the two germline ends. CDR1 and CDR2 (germline): MNHEY, SVGAGI. The CDR3 is 13 residues long. The CDR3 reads CASSYTHREKLFF. The CDR3, as DNA: TGTGCCAGCAGTTACACCCACAGGGAAAAACTGTTTTTT.

This chain connects TRBV6-1 to TRBJ2-5, with 8 bases that match TRBD2. This CDR3 contains 15 residues. Unmatched junction bases numbered 7, after V lost 6 bases and J lost 1 base. Germline-derived CDR1 and CDR2 are MNHNS and SASEGT. CDR3: CASRKAGAIQETQYF. CDR3 DNA sequence: TGTGCCAGCAGAAAAGCGGGAGCGATCCAAGAGACCCAGTACTTC.

The chain recombines TRBV15 with TRBJ2-7, with a possible D match to TRBD1 (6 bases). The CDR3 has 14 amino acids. CDR1 is LNHNV, CDR2 YYDKDF, per germline (reference sequence). V shed 2 bases and J shed 0 bases, with 8 bases lying between them. For the CDR3, the DNA is TGTGCCACCAGCAGAACAGGGAGCTCCTACGAGCAGTACTTC. Amino acid sequence: CATSRTGSSYEQYF.

This clone was counted between two and nine times. J is TRBJ2-3 and V is TRBV7-9, with D maybe TRBD1 (6 bases). Trimming took off 7 bases at V and 3 bases at J, with 20 bases between the two ends. This CDR3 has 16 residues. Germline V gives CDR1 SEHNR, CDR2 FQNEAQ (reference sequence). Here the CDR3 reads CASTRLMTGDTDTQYF. The CDR3 DNA is TGTGCCAGCACCCGTCTCATGACAGGCGATACAGATACGCAGTATTTT.

This chain joins TRBV7-9 and TRBJ2-1; 10 positions match TRBD2. CDR3 length: 15 residues. The V gene's germline CDR1 is SEHNR and CDR2 FQNEAQ (reference sequence). J lost 6 bases, V lost 2 bases, and 4 bases had no gene match. For the CDR3, the DNA is TGTGCCAGCAGCTTACAGCGGGGGGGCTCCAATGAGCAGTTCTTC. It translates to CASSLQRGGSNEQFF.

This sequence joins TRBV4-2 and TRBJ1-3, with D possibly TRBD1 on 5 matching bases. The V end was cut by 1 base, the J end by 4 bases, with 11 bases between. Germline CDR1 is LGHNA and CDR2 is YNFKEQ. The CDR3 contains 15 residues. Here the CDR3 reads CASSQALRGGNTIYF. The CDR3 DNA is TGTGCCAGCAGCCAAGCCCTCCGGGGGGGAAACACCATATATTTT.

V usage is TRBV10-3 and J usage is TRBJ1-1; D is uncertain. This CDR3 comprises 11 residues. Germline CDR1 and CDR2: ENHRY and SYGVKD. The V end lost 6 bases, the J end lost 3 bases, and 5 bases lay between the germline ends. The CDR3 protein is CAIRMDTEAFF. The CDR3 nucleotides are TGTGCCATCAGGATGGACACTGAAGCTTTCTTT.

This clone has only one observation. This chain links TRBV5-8 with TRBJ1-3; the D is unclear. Per the germline V gene, CDR1 is SGHTS and CDR2 is YDEGEE. Trimming left V 1 base short and J 0 bases short, with 14 bases between. This CDR3 is 17 amino acids long. In DNA, the CDR3 is TGTGCCAGCAGCTTGAGGAGGTCGGGTTCCTCTGGAAACACCATATATTTT. It translates to CASSLRRSGSSGNTIYF.

The chain carries TRBV5-4 and TRBJ2-5, with 10 bases that match TRBD1. With V trimmed by 4 bases and J by 3 bases, 3 bases remained unmatched. CDR3 length equals 14 residues. The V gene's germline CDR1 is SGHNT and CDR2 YYREEE (reference sequence). The CDR3 sequence is CASSPGTGEETQYF. DNA of the CDR3: TGTGCCAGCAGCCCTGGGACAGGGGAAGAGACCCAGTACTTC. Full variable domain (missing parts from reference TRBV5-4 and TRBJ2-5): ETGVTQSPTHLIKTRGQQVTLRCSSQSGHNTVSWYQQALGQGPQFIFQYYREEENGRGNFPPRFSGLQFPNYSSELNVNALELDDSALYLCASSPGTGEETQYFGPGTRLLVL.

This chain joins TRBV7-2 and TRBJ2-4; D is unclear. V was clipped by 5 bases and J by 0 bases, with 11 bases between them. Germline CDR1 SGHTA, CDR2 FQGNSA. This CDR3 comprises 15 residues. Written as DNA, the CDR3 is TGTGCCAGCAGCCCTAATGGTCTAGCCAAAAACATTCAGTACTTC. Translation: CASSPNGLAKNIQYF.